The clone carrying this T cell receptor beta chain was counted at least ten times. Its target is not known. The entry originates in a study of response to subunit inactivated influenza vaccine. The study's findings and limits: Seasonal influenza vaccination, on each occasion, was suggested by the authors to recruit few new T cells.

With V trimmed by 6 bases and J by 1 base, 0 bases remained unmatched. This CDR3 is built from 13 residues. Each CDR3 protein is one row after TCRdb ran MiXCR on the RT-PCR reads. Of more than 400,000 distinct CDR3 sequences in the sample, under 8.5% are singletons; the top ten hold around 12%. This clonotype was obtained from a man in his fifties or sixties who received an inactivated influenza vaccine. Here the sequenced sample was PBMCs from blood, taken 23 to 25 months after vaccination. The chain uses TRBV12-3 or TRBV12-4 and TRBJ2-5; 9 positions match TRBD1. The CDR3 loop is CASRTGGQETQYF. CDR3 nucleotides: TGTGCCAGCAGGACAGGGGGCCAAGAGACCCAGTACTTC.